The 9 T cell receptor beta chains below all came from one sample that was sequenced in a study of T cells expressing NK-cell markers. TCRdb re-analyzed the 5' RACE reads; it lists each CDR3 protein once, without DNA. Recorded here are 500,000 to 700,000 distinct CDR3 sequences; the top ten clones represent around 3.3%. Sequenced sample: blood T cells: a sorted CD56 or NKG2C T cell subset, CD4+ or CD8+ T cells, or bulk PBMC T cells (not recorded which). The receptors here all came from a young man in good health.

The chain has TRBV29-1 and TRBJ1-2. The length of the CDR3 is 11 residues. Germline values: CDR1 SQVTM, CDR2 ANQGSEA. CDR3 residues: CSVEQNYGYTF.

The rearrangement links TRBV7-2 to TRBJ2-7. The CDR3 loop spans 14 amino acids. Germline values: CDR1 SGHTA, CDR2 FQGNSA. The CDR3 reads CASSLSAGDYEQYF.

The chain links TRBV2 to TRBJ2-3. CDR3 length equals 11 residues. Germline V gene sequence: CDR1 SNHLY, CDR2 FYNNEI. CDR3 loop: CASTPQDTQYF.

V gene TRBV19 combines with J gene TRBJ2-5. The CDR3 is 14 amino acids. Germline V gene sequence: CDR1 LNHDA, CDR2 SQIVND (reference sequence). This CDR3 is CASSIGPPRETQYF.

The rearrangement joins TRBV6-1 to TRBJ2-1; TCRdb returns TRBD2, unconfirmable since there is no DNA. This CDR3 is 18 amino acids long. CDR1 MNHNS and CDR2 SASEGT come from the germline V gene. The CDR3 spells CASPETTGTRVSYNEQFF.

V usage is TRBV6-1 and J usage is TRBJ2-1; TCRdb lists TRBD1, though no DNA is available to test this call. The CDR3 loop spans 13 amino acids. CDR1 is MNHNS and CDR2 is SASEGT in the germline V gene. The CDR3 sequence: CASTGQGADEQFF.

This sequence joins TRBV28 and TRBJ2-1; as DNA is missing, the TRBD1 call by TCRdb cannot be tested. There are 16 residues in the CDR3. Germline V CDR1 and CDR2: MDHEN, SYDVKM. The CDR3 is CASSRGAETLYNEQFF.

This rearrangement joins TRBV5-1 to TRBJ2-5; the D gene TCRdb calls, TRBD2, cannot be checked with no DNA. This CDR3 is 12 amino acids long. Germline V CDR1 and CDR2: SGHRS, YFSETQ. CDR3 sequence: CASSREGETQYF.

The V and J genes are TRBV20-1 and TRBJ2-6; TCRdb's assignment of TRBD2 cannot be checked, as there is no DNA. This CDR3 region has 18 residues. Germline values: CDR1 DFQATT, CDR2 SNEGSKA (reference sequence). The CDR3: CSAPILGRDLSGANVLTF.